This entry features one TCR beta chain sequence. The data were produced by immunoSEQ multiplex PCR, yet TCRdb's version contains in-frame clones alone and is incomplete. The sample lists 200,000 or so clones; 89% were seen once. These data originate in a study of blood T cell repertoires in COVID-19. In germline, CDR1 is LNHDA, CDR2 SQIVND (reference sequence). The ends were cut back, 5 bases at V and 2 bases at J, with 5 bases in the middle. The CDR3 length is 12 residues. The sample taken for sequencing was PBMCs or T cells enriched from blood (not recorded which). The TCR sequence derives from a woman between 40 and 55 years old with acute COVID-19. V and J are TRBV19 and TRBJ2-3; D uncertain. For the CDR3, the DNA is TGTGCCAGTAGTCACACCACAGATACGCAGTATTTT. Encoded protein: CASSHTTDTQYF.